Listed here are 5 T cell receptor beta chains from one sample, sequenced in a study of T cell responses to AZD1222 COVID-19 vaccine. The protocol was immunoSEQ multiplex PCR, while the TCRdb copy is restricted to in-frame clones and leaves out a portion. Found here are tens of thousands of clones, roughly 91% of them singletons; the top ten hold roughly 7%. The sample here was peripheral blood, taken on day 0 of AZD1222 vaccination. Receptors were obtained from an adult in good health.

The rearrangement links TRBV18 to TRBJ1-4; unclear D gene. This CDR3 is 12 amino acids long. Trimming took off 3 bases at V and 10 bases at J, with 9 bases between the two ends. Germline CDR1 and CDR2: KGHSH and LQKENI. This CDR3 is CASSPLVGKLFF. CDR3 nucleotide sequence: TGTGCCAGCTCACCCCTGGTCGGAAAACTGTTTTTT.

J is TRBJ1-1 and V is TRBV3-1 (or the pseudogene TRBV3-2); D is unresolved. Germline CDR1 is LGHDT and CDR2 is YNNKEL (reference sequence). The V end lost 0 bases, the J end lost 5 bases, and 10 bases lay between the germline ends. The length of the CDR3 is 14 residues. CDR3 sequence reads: CASSQESRKTEAFF. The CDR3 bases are TGTGCCAGCAGCCAAGAAAGCCGGAAGACTGAAGCTTTCTTT.

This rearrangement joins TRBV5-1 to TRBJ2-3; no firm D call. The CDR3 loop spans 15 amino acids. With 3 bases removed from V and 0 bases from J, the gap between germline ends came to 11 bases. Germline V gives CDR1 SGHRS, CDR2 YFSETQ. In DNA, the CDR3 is TGCGCCAGCAGCTGGGCCGGTAGTAGCACAGATACGCAGTATTTT. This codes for CASSWAGSSTDTQYF.

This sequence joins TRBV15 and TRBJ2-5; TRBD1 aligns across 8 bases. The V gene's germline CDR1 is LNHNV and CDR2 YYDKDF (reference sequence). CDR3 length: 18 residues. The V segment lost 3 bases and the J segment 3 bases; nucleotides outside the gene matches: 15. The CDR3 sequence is CATSSATRSRGQEETQYF. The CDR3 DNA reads TGTGCCACCAGCAGTGCAACGAGGTCCAGGGGGCAGGAAGAGACCCAGTACTTC. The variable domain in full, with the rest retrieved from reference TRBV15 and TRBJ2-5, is DAMVIQNPRYQVTQFGKPVTLSCSQTLNHNVMYWYQQKSSQAPKLLFHYYDKDFNNEADTPDNFQSRRPNTSFCFLDIRSPGLGDTAMYLCATSSATRSRGQEETQYFGPGTRLLVL.

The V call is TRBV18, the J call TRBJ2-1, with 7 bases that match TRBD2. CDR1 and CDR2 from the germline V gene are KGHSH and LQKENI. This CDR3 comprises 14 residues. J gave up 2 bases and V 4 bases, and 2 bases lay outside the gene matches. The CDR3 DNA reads TGTGCCAGCTCACGACTAGCCCCCTACAATGAGCAGTTCTTC. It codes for CASSRLAPYNEQFF.